This is a list of T cell receptor beta chains from one sample in a study of blood T cell repertoires in COVID-19. The protocol was immunoSEQ multiplex PCR, while the TCRdb copy is restricted to in-frame clones and leaves out a portion. The sample yields approximately 91,000 clones, approximately 77% seen once. The source material was peripheral blood. The receptors were gathered from a woman of 80 years or more with acute or convalescent COVID-19. CDR3s include the opening cysteine and the closing phenylalanine or tryptophan. Fields, in order: V gene, clone size, CDR3 protein. Clone size is shown for a subset of rows, as once, few, many or a class of expanded clone.

TRBV2 - CASGTSGGRVETQYF
TRBV5-6 - CASSFGEQPQHF
TRBV20-1 once CSASLAGASEQYF
TRBV20-1 - CSASNSQGFQGGYTF
TRBV29-1 - CSVGAIAGEGTDTQYF
TRBV13 - CASSLAGSAAGGSEAFF
TRBV7-9 - CASSVYRLRTYNEQFF
TRBV7-8 once CASSLMVRTEAFF
TRBV29-1 - CSVLARSKRAGGRNEQYF
TRBV3-1/TRBV3-2 few CASSQLRTVSYEQYF
TRBV6-2/TRBV6-3 - CASSYTFGQGAFF
TRBV4-2 - CASSQGTSGGAGETQYF
TRBV7-7 - CASSPKGDTGELFF
TRBV7-3 few CASSRIPGDTQYF
TRBV7-3 - CASSFSGGGLDTQYF
TRBV27 - CASGQGNQPQHF
TRBV11-2 - CASSLLRGGAGELFF
TRBV5-1 - CASSLPRTGFNEKLFF
TRBV6-5 - CASSSLLGGTDTQYF
TRBV6-6 - CASSRTSGGRVSYNEQFF
TRBV27 - CASSLSAGTGAETQYF
TRBV19 few CASSISSGSSYEQYF
TRBV5-1 - CASSQGPKGSPLHF
TRBV7-2 - CASSYSGSSGNTIYF
TRBV2 few CASAGEQGAREQYF
TRBV27 few CASRGPGGSPLHF
TRBV6-1 - CASSEKWGRNQPQHF
TRBV19 - CASSRGDRGYYNEQFF
TRBV11-2 - CASSSGQTNYGYTF
TRBV4-2 large CASSPSPGLAGGRELFF
TRBV5-1 - CASSLWAPRQSDTQYF
TRBV29-1 once CSVPTASGANVLTF
TRBV6-5 - CASRGSGGNSPLHF
TRBV14 - CASSPTGGPGIQYF
TRBV7-9 few CASSPRSYNEQFF
TRBV7-2 - CASSSTSGGRTDTQYF
TRBV7-2 - CASSPSGGREKLFF
TRBV3-1/TRBV3-2 - CASSQNWGDYNSPLHF
TRBV7-9 - CASSLGTGLEETQYF
TRBV14 - CASSLAAGGYNEQFF
TRBV3-1/TRBV3-2 - CASSQGTGRVQPQHF
TRBV3-1/TRBV3-2 - CARVAKTGAEPYGYTF
TRBV4-3 - CASSQVLGGRSTDTQYF
TRBV27 once CASMGGLGYNEQFF
TRBV2 - CASSRTGRTEAFF
TRBV3-1/TRBV3-2 few CASSRRPAANEQFF
TRBV20-1 medium-sized CSASEGGDQPQHF
TRBV11-2 once CASSPYPEAQDTF
TRBV5-1 - CASSFQGDSGNTIYF
TRBV3-1/TRBV3-2 - CASSQGWLSGYTF
TRBV7-2 once CASSTQGSNSPLHF
TRBV6-5 - CAGSGGLAGGNEQYF
TRBV10-3 - CAISEVREAFF
TRBV7-2 - CASSLLAGISTDTQYF